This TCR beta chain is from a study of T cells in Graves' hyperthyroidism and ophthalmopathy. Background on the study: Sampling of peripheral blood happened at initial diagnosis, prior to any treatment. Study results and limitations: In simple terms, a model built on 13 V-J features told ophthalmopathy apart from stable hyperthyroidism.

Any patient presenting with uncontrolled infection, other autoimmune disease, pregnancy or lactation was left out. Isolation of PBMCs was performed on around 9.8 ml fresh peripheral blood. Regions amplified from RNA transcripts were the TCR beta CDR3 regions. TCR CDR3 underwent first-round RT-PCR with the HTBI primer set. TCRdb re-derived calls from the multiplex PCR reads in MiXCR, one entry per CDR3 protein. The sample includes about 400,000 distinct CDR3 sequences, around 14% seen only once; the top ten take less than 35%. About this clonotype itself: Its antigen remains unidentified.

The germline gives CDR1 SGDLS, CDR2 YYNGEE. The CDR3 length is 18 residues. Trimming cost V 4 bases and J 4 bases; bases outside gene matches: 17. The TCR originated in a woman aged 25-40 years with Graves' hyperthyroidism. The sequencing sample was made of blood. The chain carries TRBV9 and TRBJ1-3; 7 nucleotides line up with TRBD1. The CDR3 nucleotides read TGTGCCAGCAGCCCGTCCTTAAAATGGGACAGAAGCGGAAACACCATATATTTT. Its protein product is CASSPSLKWDRSGNTIYF. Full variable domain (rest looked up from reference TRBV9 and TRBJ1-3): DSGVTQTPKHLITATGQRVTLRCSPRSGDLSVYWYQQSLDQGLQFLIQYYNGEERAKGNILERFSAQQFPDLHSELNLSSLELGDSALYFCASSPSLKWDRSGNTIYFGEGSWLTVV.